What follows is one T cell receptor beta chain and its context. It has no known antigen specificity. Qualities for individual bases were not recorded, and no much larger clone is one base off. These data are taken from a study of cytomegalovirus exposure and HLA in healthy donors listed by TCRdb under 2017. Broadly, across the study: According to an earlier analysis of 450 to 650 of the donors, about 180 million T cells yielded roughly 110 million unique TCR beta sequences and approximately 300 Gb of sequence data. An early release that covered fewer than 800 HLA-typed donors contained around 330 gigabases of sequencing data and tens of millions of unique TCR sequences. The genetic ancestry cluster associated with self-reported Caucasian donors included over 80% of the approximately 430 genotyped donors. The aim of the study was to test whether cataloging public T cell receptors could identify signatures of past pathogen exposure. Using immunosequencing, the study profiled T cell repertoires from roughly 650 subjects and related those repertoires to cytomegalovirus serostatus. Besides the first cohort of roughly 660 subjects, a separate validation cohort made up of roughly 130 different subjects was used. The study combined high-throughput TCR immunosequencing, statistical association of individual TCRs with disease status, and machine learning to predict cytomegalovirus infection status. In a later analysis, previously published TCR beta repertoires from 550 to 750 donors were re-analyzed and high-resolution HLA genotyping was added so that TCR occurrence patterns could be studied. Rather than drawing on any new phenotypic data, the later analysis identified candidate immune exposures from TCR beta sequences and the way those sequences occurred across donors. An earlier analysis of 500 to 750 of the donors applied high-throughput TCR beta sequencing to assess whether each TCR beta V gene segment acted as functional or pseudogenic. Donor age, sex, ethnicity and CMV serostatus were compiled together with the repertoire data. Genome-wide SNP genotypes for about 60% of the 666 donors were used in a later genetic analysis, which treated that subset as a discovery cohort. All discovery cohort repertoires had been generated on a single sequencing platform. HLA typing included class I and class II loci at four-digit resolution. Typing coverage differed by locus: A, B, C, DRB1 and DQB1 were typed in roughly 629-640 donors, DQA1 in about 550, DPA1 in around 600, and DPB1 in approximately 450. Several DR-DQ haplotypes were handled as single units for association and clustering because linkage in the cohort was strong. Among 350 to 400 genotyped donors of the cohort, an average of roughly 240,000 unique TCR beta nucleotide sequences were sequenced per donor, about a sixth of them non-productive. What the work shows at the level of the full study, not this receptor alone: Linkage disequilibrium might explain the correlated functional status among segregating V segments, but an unknown experimental factor could not be ruled out. The classifier was reported to diagnose cytomegalovirus status with high specificity and sensitivity in both the original cohort and the validation cohort. According to a later analysis, most CMV-associated TCR beta chains appeared to be HLA-restricted, and the HLA associations seemed to be driven largely by CMV exposure. Presence/absence analyses assumed roughly uniform sequencing depth across donors, an assumption that may not hold. A cluster of highly shared sequence variants was judged likely to represent a technical artifact of the sequencing pipeline. This cohort had only TCR beta chains sequenced, and the lack of alpha or paired-chain data limited which features could be detected. A later genetic analysis associated a missense DCLRE1C variant with V-gene and J-gene trimming of TCR beta chains, and an independent cohort replicated the association. Because HLA typing was missing for some donors at each locus, association tests included only the typed subset. A few of the identified cytomegalovirus-associated TCR beta chains were confirmed in vitro to be specific for cytomegalovirus antigens. The 87-base-pair reads could not distinguish some IMGT-functional V segments, including TRBV6-2 and TRBV6-3, so those segments were excluded. According to a later genetic analysis, donors in an Asian-associated ancestry cluster had fewer N-insertions in productive TCRs than the approximately 670-donor mean. The earlier analysis of 450 to 700 of the donors excluded approximately 17 rarely observed V segments, including chromosome 9 orphons, because counts were too low. In a later analysis, the rate of TCR association differed among HLA loci, with DRB1 alleles having the most associated TCRs and HLA-C alleles having the fewest. The authors suggested that the approach could potentially be extended to other disease states and immunological phenotypes. In a later analysis, several top co-occurrence clusters were reported to appear linked to parvovirus B19, influenza, CMV and Epstein-Barr virus. In an earlier analysis of under 600 of the donors, most TCR beta V segments were observed in productive rearrangements about 87% or about 30% of the time, broadly matching IMGT annotations. CMV serostatus was the only immune exposure information available for the cohort. In the study, around 150 TCR beta chains were listed as associated with cytomegalovirus. When HLA alleles, especially DR and DQ, strongly co-occurred, TCR associations were difficult to assign to individual alleles. At a false discovery rate of 0.05, a later analysis linked 16,951 TCR beta sequences to specific HLA alleles. A further reported finding was that TCR beta sequences accurately predicted the HLA-A and HLA-B alleles for most subjects in the first cohort. Across donors, most TCR sequences were observed very rarely, whereas some public TCRs were present in many individuals. A later analysis found that HLA-associated TCR beta chains were more clonally expanded and had lower generation probabilities than equally common non-associated chains.

The library was produced with the immunoSEQ multiplex PCR assay. The multiplex PCR relied on a mix of 60 forward primers for TCR Vbeta segments and 13 reverse primers for TCR Jbeta segments. The CDR3 region of rearranged TCR beta genes was amplified from genomic DNA with a multiplex PCR assay. The amplified TCR beta libraries were sequenced on the Illumina HiSeq System as 87-base-pair reads. As for the authors' bioinformatics: A later analysis tallied tens of millions of unique TCR beta chains across the 640 or so repertoires, and 10 million to 11 million of those chains were shared by two or more donors. A nearest-neighbor algorithm error-corrected the raw reads and collapsed the reads into unique sequences, merging closely related sequences to remove PCR and sequencing errors. Alignment of CDR3 sequences to IMGT reference sequences was used to assign V, D and J gene segments. Each retained sequence needed at least a six-nucleotide match to both a V gene segment and a J gene segment. A rearrangement counted as productive if the CDR3 had no stop codons and remained in frame with V and J, and every other rearrangement counted as non-productive. CDR3 was defined by IMGT convention, running from the second conserved V-encoded cysteine to the conserved J-encoded phenylalanine. In an earlier analysis of around 570 of the donors, sequences lacking an unambiguous match to a single V gene segment were excluded. An earlier analysis of just under 600 of the donors called V segments functional above 56.7% productive rearrangements and segregating when the between-donor standard deviation exceeded 5%. To diagnose cytomegalovirus status from the catalog of TCR beta chain sequences, a statistical classification framework was built. In a later analysis, TCR nucleotide sequences were compared against IMGT/GENE-DB human TR gene sequences so that V and J genes could be assigned. A later analysis assigned CDR3 sequences and most-parsimonious VDJ recombination scenarios with the TCRdist pipeline. A later analysis defined each TCR beta chain by its CDR3 amino acid sequence plus V-gene family, and excluded reads lacking a unique V-gene family. In a later analysis, approximately 640 highly shared, low-generation-probability nucleotide sequences were removed to address suspected cross-contamination and a sequencing artifact. For each public chain, a later analysis derived a clonal expansion index from normalized ranks of inferred template counts within each repertoire. Generation probabilities in a later analysis came from a VDJ recombination model fitted to out-of-frame rearrangements, and those results were checked against IGoR. Hypergeometric tests were used in a later analysis to score TCR-TCR, TCR-HLA and TCR-CMV co-occurrence, with a repertoire-size bias correction applied to the TCR pairs. A later analysis estimated false discovery rates by permuting HLA or CMV assignments 20 times. In a later analysis, co-occurring TCRs were grouped with DBSCAN, and TCRdist sequence similarity was added when clustering was performed within HLA-allele-positive subsets. Co-occurrence clustering excluded repertoires with fewer than 30,000 or more than 120,000 public chains, plus five with anomalous nucleotide sharing. In its TCRdb copy, this immuneACCESS table keeps in-frame sequences only and misses some clones. Where compared with another copy, unresolved V genes explain less than half of these, and the others have no known cause. V, J and clone size reflect that table, while D and trimming were determined from the DNA. For this sample the table gives approximately 37,000 clones, of which 82% were detected only once. About 10% of the sample lies in the top ten.

The cohort was made up of around 720 healthy bone marrow donors. All cohort members were sampled while nominally healthy, although unrecorded immune exposures were likely present. The donor tested CMV seropositive, placing the donor among the roughly 300 seropositive members of the cohort. A peripheral blood sample was provided by each donor, and peripheral blood mononuclear cells were used for TCR beta sequencing. The Qiagen DNeasy Blood Extraction Kit was used to extract genomic DNA from the blood cell samples. Via the germline V gene, CDR1 is SNHLY and CDR2 FYNNEI. Relative to germline, V is missing 8 bases and J is missing 5 bases, with 8 bases of the junction outside any gene match. From its cysteine to its phenylalanine, the CDR3 spans 14 amino acids. Kept here is only the CDR3 DNA, which spans 42 bases and is read in frame from base 1.

Sample: PBMCs. The TCR originated in a woman between 18 and 29 years old in good health and CMV-seropositive. Recombination linked TRBV2 to TRBJ1-1, and 10 bases in between align with TRBD1. The CDR3 corresponds to CASPGTGVGTEAFF. The bases read TGTGCCAGCCCAGGGACAGGGGTAGGGACTGAAGCTTTCTTT.